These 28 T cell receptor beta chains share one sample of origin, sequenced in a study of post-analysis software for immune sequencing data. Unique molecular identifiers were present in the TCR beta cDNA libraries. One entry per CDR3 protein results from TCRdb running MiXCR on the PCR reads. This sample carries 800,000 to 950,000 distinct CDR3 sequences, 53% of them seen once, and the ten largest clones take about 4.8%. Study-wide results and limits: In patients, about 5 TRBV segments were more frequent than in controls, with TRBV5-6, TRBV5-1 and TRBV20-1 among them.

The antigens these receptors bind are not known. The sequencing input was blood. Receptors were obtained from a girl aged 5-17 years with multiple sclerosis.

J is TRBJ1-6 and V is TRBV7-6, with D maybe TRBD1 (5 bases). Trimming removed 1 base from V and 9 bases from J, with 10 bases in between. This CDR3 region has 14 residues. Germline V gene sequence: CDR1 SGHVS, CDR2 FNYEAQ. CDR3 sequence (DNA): TGTGCCAGCAGCTTAGGGGGGGTAGGTTCACCCCTCCACTTT. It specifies CASSLGGVGSPLHF.

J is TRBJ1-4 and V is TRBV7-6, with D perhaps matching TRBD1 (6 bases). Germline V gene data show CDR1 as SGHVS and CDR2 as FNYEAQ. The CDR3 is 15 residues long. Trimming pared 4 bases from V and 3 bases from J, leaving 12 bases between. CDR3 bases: TGTGCCAGCAGCTCTCCAACAGGGCCTAATGAAAAACTGTTTTTT. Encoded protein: CASSSPTGPNEKLFF. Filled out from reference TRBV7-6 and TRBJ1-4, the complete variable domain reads GAGVSQSPRYKVTKRGQDVALRCDPISGHVSLYWYRQALGQGPEFLTYFNYEAQQDKSGLPNDRFSAERPEGSISTLTIQRTEQRDSAMYRCASSSPTGPNEKLFFGSGTQLSVL.

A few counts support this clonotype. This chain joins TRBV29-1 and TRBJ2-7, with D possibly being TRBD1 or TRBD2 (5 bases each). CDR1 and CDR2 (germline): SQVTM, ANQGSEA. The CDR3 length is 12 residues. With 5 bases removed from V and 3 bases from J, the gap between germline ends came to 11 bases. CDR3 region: CSVNGAFYEQYF. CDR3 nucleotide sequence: TGCAGCGTTAACGGGGCTTTCTACGAGCAGTACTTC.

CDR3 bases: TGTGCCAGCAGCCGACCGCCCGGGGAGCTGTTTTTT. It specifies CASSRPPGELFF. This sequence joins TRBV12-3 or TRBV12-4 and TRBJ2-2; D call uncertain. The length of the CDR3 is 12 residues. Trimming stripped 6 bases from V and 6 bases from J, with 8 bases between.

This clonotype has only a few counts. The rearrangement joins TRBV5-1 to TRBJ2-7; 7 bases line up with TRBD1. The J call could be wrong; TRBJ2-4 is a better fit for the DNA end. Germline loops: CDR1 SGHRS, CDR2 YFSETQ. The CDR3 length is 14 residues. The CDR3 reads CASTSGTVGNIQYF. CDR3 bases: TGCGCCAGCACCTCGGGGACAGTGGGGAACATTCAGTACTTC.

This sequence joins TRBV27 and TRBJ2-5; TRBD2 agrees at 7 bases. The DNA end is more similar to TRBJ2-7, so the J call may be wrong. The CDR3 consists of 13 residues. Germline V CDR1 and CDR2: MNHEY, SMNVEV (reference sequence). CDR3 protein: CASQETGGNEQYF. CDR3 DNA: TGTGCCAGCCAGGAGACGGGGGGTAACGAGCAGTACTTC.

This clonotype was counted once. The DNA for the CDR3 is TGCGCCAGCAGCTTGGTCAGCGGCGCAGTTGGGACTGAAGCTTTCTTT. Its protein product is CASSLVSGAVGTEAFF. The chain couples TRBV5-1 to TRBJ1-1; D unclear. The germline CDR1 and CDR2 sequences are SGHRS and YFSETQ. The V end lost 0 bases, the J end lost 5 bases, and 17 bases lay between the germline ends. The CDR3 extends over 16 amino acids.

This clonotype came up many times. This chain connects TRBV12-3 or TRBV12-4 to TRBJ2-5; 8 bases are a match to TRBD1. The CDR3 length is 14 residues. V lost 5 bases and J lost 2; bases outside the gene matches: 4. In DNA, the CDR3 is TGTGCCAGCAGTCCGAGGGACAGGCAAGAGACCCAGTACTTC. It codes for CASSPRDRQETQYF.

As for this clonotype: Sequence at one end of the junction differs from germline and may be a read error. In nucleotides, the CDR3 is TGCAGCATTGATACGGGAACTAGGGAGACCCAGTACTTC. Amino acids: CSIDTGTRETQYF. J is TRBJ2-5 and V is TRBV29-1; D might be TRBD2 (5 bases). The germline V gene encodes CDR1 SQVTM and CDR2 ANQGSEA. The length of the CDR3 is 13 residues.

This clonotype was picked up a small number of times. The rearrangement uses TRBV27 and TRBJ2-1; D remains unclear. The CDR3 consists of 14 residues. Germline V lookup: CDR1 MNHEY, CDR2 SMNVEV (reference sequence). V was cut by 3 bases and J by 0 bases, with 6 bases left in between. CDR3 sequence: CASSLYDSYNEQFF. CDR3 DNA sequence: TGTGCCAGCAGTTTGTATGACTCCTACAATGAGCAGTTCTTC.

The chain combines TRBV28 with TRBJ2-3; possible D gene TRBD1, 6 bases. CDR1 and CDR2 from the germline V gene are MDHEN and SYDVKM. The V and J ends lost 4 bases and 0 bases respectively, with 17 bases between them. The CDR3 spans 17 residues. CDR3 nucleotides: TGTGCCAGCAGTTCTCCGACAGGTGCCACTAGCACAGATACGCAGTATTTT. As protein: CASSSPTGATSTDTQYF.

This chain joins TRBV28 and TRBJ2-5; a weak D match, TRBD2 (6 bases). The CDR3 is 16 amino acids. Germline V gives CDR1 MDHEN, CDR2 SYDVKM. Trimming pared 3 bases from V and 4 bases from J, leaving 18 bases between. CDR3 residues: CASSFDFGGGRETQYF. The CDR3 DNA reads TGTGCCAGCAGTTTTGATTTTGGGGGAGGTCGAGAGACCCAGTACTTC.

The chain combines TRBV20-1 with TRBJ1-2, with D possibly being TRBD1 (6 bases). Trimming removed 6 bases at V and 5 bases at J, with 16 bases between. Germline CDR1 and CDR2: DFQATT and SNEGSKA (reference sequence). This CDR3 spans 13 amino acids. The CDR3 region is CSAPGGGQYGYTF. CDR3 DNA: TGCAGTGCCCCGGGTGGGGGGCAGTATGGCTACACCTTC.

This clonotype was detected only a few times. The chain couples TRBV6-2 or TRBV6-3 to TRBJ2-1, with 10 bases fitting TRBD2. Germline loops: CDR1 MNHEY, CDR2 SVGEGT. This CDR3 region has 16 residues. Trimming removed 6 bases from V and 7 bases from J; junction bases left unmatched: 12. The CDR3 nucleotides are TGTGCCAGCAGCTCCCCCGGACTAGCGGCAACAAATGAGCAGTTCTTC. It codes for CASSSPGLAATNEQFF.

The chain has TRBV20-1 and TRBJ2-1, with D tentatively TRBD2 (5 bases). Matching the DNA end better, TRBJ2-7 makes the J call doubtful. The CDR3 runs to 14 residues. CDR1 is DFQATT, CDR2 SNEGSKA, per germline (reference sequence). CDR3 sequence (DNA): TGCAGTGCTAGAGCCCCGGGGAAGAGCTACGAGCAGTACTTC. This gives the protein CSARAPGKSYEQYF.

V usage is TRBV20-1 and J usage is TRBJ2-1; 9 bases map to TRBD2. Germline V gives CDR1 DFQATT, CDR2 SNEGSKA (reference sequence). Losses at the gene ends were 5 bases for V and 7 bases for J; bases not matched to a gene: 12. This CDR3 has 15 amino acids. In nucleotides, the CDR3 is TGCAGTGCTCCTCTTGGGTCTAGCGGGGCAAATGAGCAGTTCTTC. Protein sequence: CSAPLGSSGANEQFF.

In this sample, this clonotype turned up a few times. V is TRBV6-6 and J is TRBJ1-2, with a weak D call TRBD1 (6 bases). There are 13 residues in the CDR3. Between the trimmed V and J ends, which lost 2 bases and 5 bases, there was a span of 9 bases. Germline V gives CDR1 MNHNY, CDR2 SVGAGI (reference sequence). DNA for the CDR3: TGTGCCAGCAGTTACGGCAGGGGATATGGCTACACCTTC. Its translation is CASSYGRGYGYTF.

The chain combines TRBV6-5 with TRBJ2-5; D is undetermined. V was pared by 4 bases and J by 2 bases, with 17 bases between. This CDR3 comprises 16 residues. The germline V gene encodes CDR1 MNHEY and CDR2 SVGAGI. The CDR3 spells CASSSVLRASQETQYF. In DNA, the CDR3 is TGTGCCAGCAGTTCCGTCTTGCGTGCCTCTCAAGAGACCCAGTACTTC.

The CDR3 here is CATAPGPGNYEQYF. Written as DNA, the CDR3 is TGTGCCACTGCTCCGGGACCAGGAAACTACGAGCAGTACTTC. This rearrangement joins TRBV2 to TRBJ2-7; either TRBD1 or TRBD2 may fit D (5 bases each). CDR1 and CDR2 (germline): SNHLY, FYNNEI. The CDR3 contains 14 residues. V lost 10 bases and J lost 3, with 19 bases in between.

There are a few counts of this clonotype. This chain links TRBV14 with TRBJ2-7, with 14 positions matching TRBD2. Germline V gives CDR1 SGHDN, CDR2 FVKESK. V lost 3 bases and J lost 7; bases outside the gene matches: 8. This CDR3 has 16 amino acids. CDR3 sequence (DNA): TGTGCCAGCAGCCAGCCGACTAGCGGGGGGGACAGGGAGCAGTACTTC. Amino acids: CASSQPTSGGDREQYF.

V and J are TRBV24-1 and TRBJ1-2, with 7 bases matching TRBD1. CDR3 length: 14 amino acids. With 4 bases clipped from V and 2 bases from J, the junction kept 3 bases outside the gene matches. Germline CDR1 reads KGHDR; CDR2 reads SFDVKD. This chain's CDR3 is CATSDPTGNYGYTF. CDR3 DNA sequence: TGTGCCACCAGTGACCCGACAGGGAACTATGGCTACACCTTC.

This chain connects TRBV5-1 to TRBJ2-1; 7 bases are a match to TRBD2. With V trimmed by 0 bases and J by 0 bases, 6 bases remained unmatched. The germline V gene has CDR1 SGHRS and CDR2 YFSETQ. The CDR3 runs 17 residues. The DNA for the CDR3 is TGCGCCAGCAGCTTGGAAAGGGGCGGGAGCTCCTACAATGAGCAGTTCTTC. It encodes CASSLERGGSSYNEQFF.

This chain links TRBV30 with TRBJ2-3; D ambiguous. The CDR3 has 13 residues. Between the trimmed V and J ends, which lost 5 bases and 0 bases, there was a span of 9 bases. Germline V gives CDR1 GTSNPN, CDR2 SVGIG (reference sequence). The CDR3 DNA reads TGTGCCTGGTCCAGAGGCAGCACAGATACGCAGTATTTT. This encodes CAWSRGSTDTQYF.

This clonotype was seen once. CDR3 DNA: TGTGCCAGCAGTCCCTTGGGGGCCTCCACAGGTTTGGGGCAGTACTTC. It yields the protein CASSPLGASTGLGQYF. The chain recombines TRBV28 with TRBJ2-5; TRBD1 is a possible D gene (6 bases). The CDR3 length is 16 residues. Germline assignment: CDR1 MDHEN and CDR2 SYDVKM. The V end lost 5 bases, the J end lost 11 bases, and 27 bases lay between the germline ends.

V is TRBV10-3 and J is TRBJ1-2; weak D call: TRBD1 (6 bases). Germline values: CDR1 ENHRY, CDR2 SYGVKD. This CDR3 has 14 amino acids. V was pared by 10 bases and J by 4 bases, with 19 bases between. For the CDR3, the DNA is TGTGCCACCATGGACAGAGGCACTACCTATGGCTACACCTTC. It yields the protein CATMDRGTTYGYTF.

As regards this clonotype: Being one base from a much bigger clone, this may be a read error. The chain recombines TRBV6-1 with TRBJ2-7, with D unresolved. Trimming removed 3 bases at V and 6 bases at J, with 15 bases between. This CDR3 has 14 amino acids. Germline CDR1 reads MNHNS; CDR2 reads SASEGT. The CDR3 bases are TGTGCCAGCAGTGAGCATACGGATTCCGTCGAGCAGTACTTC. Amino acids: CASSEHTDSVEQYF.

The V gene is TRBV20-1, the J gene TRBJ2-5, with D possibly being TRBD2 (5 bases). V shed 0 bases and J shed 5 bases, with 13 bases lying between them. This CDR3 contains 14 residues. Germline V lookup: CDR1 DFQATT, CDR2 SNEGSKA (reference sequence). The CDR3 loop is CSAREAGGRETQYF. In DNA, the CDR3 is TGCAGTGCTAGAGAGGCGGGCGGTCGGGAGACCCAGTACTTC.

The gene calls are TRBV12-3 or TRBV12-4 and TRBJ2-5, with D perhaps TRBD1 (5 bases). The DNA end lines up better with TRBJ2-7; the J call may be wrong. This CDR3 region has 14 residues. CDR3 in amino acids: CASSVQGFGGEQYF. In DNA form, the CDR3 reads TGTGCCAGCAGCGTGCAGGGATTCGGCGGCGAGCAGTACTTC.